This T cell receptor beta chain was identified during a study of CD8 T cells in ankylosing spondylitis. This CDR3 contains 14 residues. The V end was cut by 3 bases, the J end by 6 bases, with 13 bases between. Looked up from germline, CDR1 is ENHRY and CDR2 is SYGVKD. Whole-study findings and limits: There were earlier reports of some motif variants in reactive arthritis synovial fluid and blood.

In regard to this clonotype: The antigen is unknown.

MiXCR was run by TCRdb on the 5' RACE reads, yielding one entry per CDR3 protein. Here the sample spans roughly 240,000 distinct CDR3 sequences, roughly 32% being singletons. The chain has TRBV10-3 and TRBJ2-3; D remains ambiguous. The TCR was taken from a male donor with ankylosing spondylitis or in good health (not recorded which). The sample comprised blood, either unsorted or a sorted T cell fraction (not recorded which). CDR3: CAISEPSHEDTQYF. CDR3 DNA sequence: TGTGCCATCAGTGAACCGTCTCACGAGGATACGCAGTATTTT.